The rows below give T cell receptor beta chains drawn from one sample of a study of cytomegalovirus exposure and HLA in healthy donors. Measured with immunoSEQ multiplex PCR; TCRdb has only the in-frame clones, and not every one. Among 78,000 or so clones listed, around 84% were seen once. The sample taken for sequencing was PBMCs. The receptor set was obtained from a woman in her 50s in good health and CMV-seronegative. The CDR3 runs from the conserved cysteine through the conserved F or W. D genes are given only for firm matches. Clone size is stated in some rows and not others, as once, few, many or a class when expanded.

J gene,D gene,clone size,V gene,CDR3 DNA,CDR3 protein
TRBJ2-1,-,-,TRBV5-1,TGCGCCAGCAGCTTGACGGATGAGCAGTTCTTC,CASSLTDEQFF
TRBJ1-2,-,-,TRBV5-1,TGCGCCAGCAGCTTTGGTCAGGGAATGGATGGCTACACCTTC,CASSFGQGMDGYTF
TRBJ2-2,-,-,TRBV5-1,TGCGCCAGCAGCTCGCGCGCTCCGAACACCGGGGAGCTGTTTTTT,CASSSRAPNTGELFF
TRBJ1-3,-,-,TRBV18,TGTGCCAGCTCATCGGGGGTTTTAACTGGAAACACCATATATTTT,CASSSGVLTGNTIYF
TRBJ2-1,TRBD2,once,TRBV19,TGTGCCAGTAGTATTGTGGGACTAGCGGGAGTTGAGCAGTTCTTC,CASSIVGLAGVEQFF
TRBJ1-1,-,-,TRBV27,TGTGCCAGCAGTCTCGGGACAATGGTAGGAACAACTGAAGCTTTCTTT,CASSLGTMVGTTEAFF
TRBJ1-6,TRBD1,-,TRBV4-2,TGTGCCAGCAGCCAGGGGCAGGGGGCCCCCAGCTCCTATAATTCACCCCTCCACTTT,CASSQGQGAPSSYNSPLHF
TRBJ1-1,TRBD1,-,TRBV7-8,TGTGCCAGCAGCTTAGCCTCAGGGGGCCCAAGCCAAGAAGCTTTCTTT,CASSLASGGPSQEAFF
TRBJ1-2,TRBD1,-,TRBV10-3,TGTGCCATCAGTGTGGCGGACAGGCCGCAGGGGAGCTACACCTTC,CAISVADRPQGSYTF
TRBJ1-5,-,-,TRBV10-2,TGCGCCAGCAGTGAGTCGCCCTACTGGGGGGGCGATAGCAATCAGCCCCAGCATTTT,CASSESPYWGGDSNQPQHF
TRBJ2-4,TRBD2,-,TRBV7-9,TGTGCCAGCAGCTGGTGGACTAGCGGGGGGGCAAAGGACATTCAGTACTTC,CASSWWTSGGAKDIQYF
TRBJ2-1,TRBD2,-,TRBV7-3,TGTGCCAGCAGCTCCCGGCTAGCGGGGGAGTACAATGAGCAGTTCTTC,CASSSRLAGEYNEQFF
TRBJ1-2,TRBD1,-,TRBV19,TGTGCCAGTAACCCAAAATTGGGACAGGGCTATGGCTACACCTTC,CASNPKLGQGYGYTF
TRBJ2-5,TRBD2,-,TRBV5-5,TGTGCCAGCAGTTTAGGAGCGGGGCTCCCTGGGGGCCAGTACTTC,CASSLGAGLPGGQYF
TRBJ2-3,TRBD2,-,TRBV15,TGTGCCACCAGCGCCGGACTAGTGCCTAGCACAGATACGCAGTATTTT,CATSAGLVPSTDTQYF
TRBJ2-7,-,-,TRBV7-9,TGTGCCAGCAGCTCGACTAGGGACTCCTACGAGCAGTACTTC,CASSSTRDSYEQYF
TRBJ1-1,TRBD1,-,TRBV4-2,TGTGCCAGCAGCCTATATGTAGGGAAAGGACAGGGGGAAAACACTGAAGCTTTCTTT,CASSLYVGKGQGENTEAFF
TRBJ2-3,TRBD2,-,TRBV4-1,TGCGCCAGCAGCCAAGTCCGGGGGGGCACAGATACGCAGTATTTT,CASSQVRGGTDTQYF
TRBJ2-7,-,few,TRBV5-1,TGCGCCAGCAGCTTTACGGTCTCCTACGAGCAGTACTTC,CASSFTVSYEQYF
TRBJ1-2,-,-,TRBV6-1,TGTGCCAGCAGTGAAGCGATGAGTGGCTACACCTTC,CASSEAMSGYTF
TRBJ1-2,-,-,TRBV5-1,TGCGCCAGCAGGGTGGAGGGGCTCTTTAATGGCTACACCTTC,CASRVEGLFNGYTF
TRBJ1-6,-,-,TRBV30,TGTGCCTGGAGTCCTCCCGGACAGCCCTATAATTCACCCCTCCACTTT,CAWSPPGQPYNSPLHF
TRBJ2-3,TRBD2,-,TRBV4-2,TGTGCCAGCAGCCAGGGACTAGCGGAAGGCACAGATACGCAGTATTTT,CASSQGLAEGTDTQYF
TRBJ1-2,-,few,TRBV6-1,TGTGCCAGCAGTGACGGGCAGGGGTATGGCTACACCTTC,CASSDGQGYGYTF